A selection of T cell receptor beta chains follows, all from one sample in a study of blood T cell repertoires in COVID-19. Sequenced by immunoSEQ multiplex PCR; TCRdb stores in-frame clones only, minus some. Of around 250,000 clones in the sample, 85% to 90% were seen once. Sequenced sample: PBMCs or T cells enriched from blood (not recorded which). The receptor source for this set is a woman aged 50 to 65 who had recovered from COVID-19. CDR3s include the opening cysteine and the closing phenylalanine or tryptophan. A D gene is named only where the DNA matches it firmly. The listing skips clone size in some rows; elsewhere it reads once, few, many or a size class.

>-|TRBD2|TRBJ2-3|TRBV10-3
CAISVAGGDTQYF
TGTGCCATCAGTGTAGCGGGAGGGGATACGCAGTATTTT
>-|TRBD1|TRBJ1-1|TRBV12-3/TRBV12-4
CASSLTGDEAFF
TGTGCCAGCAGTTTAACAGGGGACGAAGCTTTCTTT
>-|TRBD1|TRBJ1-4|TRBV2
CASSQQGADEKLFF
TGTGCCAGCAGTCAACAGGGGGCGGATGAAAAACTGTTTTTT
>-|TRBD1|TRBJ1-6|TRBV4-1
CASRLQGGIANSPLHF
TGCGCCAGCAGACTACAGGGGGGGATCGCTAATTCACCCCTCCACTTT
>-|TRBD1|TRBJ1-1|TRBV3-1/TRBV3-2
CASSQELRQGRSDTEAFF
TGTGCCAGCAGCCAAGAACTTCGACAGGGGAGGTCCGACACTGAAGCTTTCTTT
>-|-|TRBJ2-7|TRBV6-6
CASSPIREGGYEQYF
TGTGCCAGCAGCCCCATCAGGGAAGGGGGTTACGAGCAGTACTTC
>-|TRBD1|TRBJ1-1|TRBV19
CASSIDGTGYNTEAFF
TGTGCCAGTAGTATAGATGGGACAGGGTATAACACTGAAGCTTTCTTT
>-|TRBD1|TRBJ1-4|TRBV2
CASRGDRGNEKLFF
TGTGCCAGCAGGGGGGACAGGGGGAATGAAAAACTGTTTTTT
>-|TRBD1|TRBJ1-2|TRBV30
CAWSDPTGFPGYTF
TGTGCCTGGAGTGACCCGACAGGGTTCCCTGGCTACACCTTC
>once|-|TRBJ2-2|TRBV27
CASSPLRDTNTGELFF
TGTGCCAGCAGTCCCCTTCGGGACACGAACACCGGGGAGCTGTTTTTT
>-|-|TRBJ1-1|TRBV12-3/TRBV12-4
CASSSAQEIGAFF
TGTGCCAGCAGTTCCGCGCAGGAAATCGGAGCTTTCTTT
>-|-|TRBJ1-4|TRBV2
CASTRDPEEKLFF
TGTGCCAGCACTCGAGATCCCGAGGAAAAACTGTTTTTT
>-|TRBD1|TRBJ2-4|TRBV27
CASSYGTGLAKNIQYF
TGTGCCAGCAGTTACGGGACAGGCCTAGCCAAAAACATTCAGTACTTC
>-|-|TRBJ1-5|TRBV12-5
CASALTIGLRDNQPQHF
TGTGCTAGTGCGCTAACAATTGGGTTGAGGGATAATCAGCCCCAGCATTTT
>-|TRBD1|TRBJ1-4|TRBV28
CASRPLRGGIEKLFF
TGTGCCAGCAGACCCCTCCGAGGGGGCATAGAAAAACTGTTTTTT
>-|-|TRBJ1-2|TRBV30
CAWRPQRGRNYGYTF
TGTGCCTGGAGGCCTCAAAGAGGGCGTAACTATGGCTACACCTTC
>-|-|TRBJ2-5|TRBV29-1
CSVNGQQETQYF
TGCAGCGTTAATGGACAACAAGAGACCCAGTACTTC
>-|TRBD2|TRBJ2-5|TRBV7-2
CASSHRTSGSVETQYF
TGTGCCAGCAGCCATCGGACTAGCGGGAGTGTTGAGACCCAGTACTTC
>-|TRBD2|TRBJ2-3|TRBV7-2
CASSLTPLAGVDTQYF
TGTGCCAGCAGCTTAACCCCTCTAGCGGGGGTAGATACGCAGTATTTT
>-|TRBD2|TRBJ2-3|TRBV7-8
CASRGRLAGMTDTQYF
TGTGCCAGCAGAGGAAGACTAGCGGGCATGACAGATACGCAGTATTTT
>-|-|TRBJ2-7|TRBV28
CASSWSTGAYEQYF
TGTGCCAGCAGTTGGAGCACGGGGGCCTACGAGCAGTACTTC
>-|-|TRBJ2-7|TRBV7-8
CASSLVAIALTGEQYF
TGTGCCAGCAGCTTAGTCGCGATAGCCCTAACTGGCGAGCAGTACTTC
>once|-|TRBJ2-2|TRBV1
CTSSQDTKNTGELFF
TGCACCAGCAGCCAAGATACTAAGAACACCGGGGAGCTGTTTTTT
>-|TRBD2|TRBJ2-1|TRBV18
CASSPLGKAGAANEQFF
TGTGCCAGCTCACCCCTTGGCAAAGCGGGAGCGGCCAATGAGCAGTTCTTC
>-|-|TRBJ2-1|TRBV11-2
CASSSGRLVDEQFF
TGTGCCAGCAGCTCGGGCCGACTAGTGGATGAGCAGTTCTTC
>-|TRBD2|TRBJ2-1|TRBV5-1
CASSGTSGRGSYNEQFF
TGCGCCAGCAGCGGAACGAGCGGGAGGGGATCCTACAATGAGCAGTTCTTC
>-|-|TRBJ1-2|TRBV5-6
CASTLQGWEGYTF
TGTGCCAGCACCCTTCAGGGTTGGGAAGGCTACACCTTC
>-|-|TRBJ2-5|TRBV11-2
CASSSAGRREETQYF
TGTGCCAGCAGCTCCGCGGGCCGAAGGGAAGAGACCCAGTACTTC
>-|-|TRBJ1-4|TRBV21-1
CASSPFEKLFF
TGTGCCAGCAGTCCTTTTGAAAAACTGTTTTTT
>-|-|TRBJ2-7|TRBV5-1
CASSLGAPGKEQYF
TGCGCCAGCAGCTTGGGGGCCCCAGGGAAAGAGCAGTACTTC
>few|-|TRBJ1-2|TRBV10-2
CASMVDSYGYTF
TGCGCCAGCATGGTCGACAGCTATGGCTACACCTTC
>-|TRBD2|TRBJ2-1|TRBV2
CASRKGLAGGDEQFF
TGTGCCAGCAGGAAAGGACTAGCGGGAGGCGATGAGCAGTTCTTC
>-|-|TRBJ2-1|TRBV7-6
CASSITYGDNEQFF
TGTGCCAGCAGCATAACTTACGGAGACAATGAGCAGTTCTTC
>few|TRBD2|TRBJ2-5|TRBV19
CASAPGTSKETQYF
TGTGCCAGTGCACCCGGGACTAGCAAAGAGACCCAGTACTTC
>-|-|TRBJ1-5|TRBV6-1
CASSVSAGAPDQPQHF
TGTGCCAGCAGTGTATCGGCAGGGGCTCCGGATCAGCCCCAGCATTTT
>-|TRBD2|TRBJ2-3|TRBV9
CASSLASGRAQSTDTQYF
TGTGCCAGCAGCTTAGCTAGCGGGAGGGCCCAAAGCACAGATACGCAGTATTTT
>-|-|TRBJ1-1|TRBV6-5
CASSYGGGAFF
TGTGCCAGCAGTTACGGGGGCGGTGCTTTCTTT
>-|TRBD1|TRBJ1-2|TRBV28
CASRGRDRASYSNYGYTF
TGTGCCAGCAGAGGCCGGGACAGGGCGTCCTATTCGAACTATGGCTACACCTTC
>-|-|TRBJ2-5|TRBV5-1
CASSPSRVQETQYF
TGCGCCAGCAGCCCCTCGAGGGTCCAAGAGACCCAGTACTTC
>-|-|TRBJ1-4|TRBV30
CAWRPWPANEKLFF
TGTGCCTGGCGTCCGTGGCCTGCTAATGAAAAACTGTTTTTT
>-|TRBD1|TRBJ2-3|TRBV9
CASQTGANTDTQYF
TGTGCCAGCCAAACAGGGGCGAACACAGATACGCAGTATTTT
>-|TRBD1|TRBJ1-1|TRBV6-5
CASPGQGLTEAFF
TGTGCCAGCCCGGGACAGGGTCTAACTGAAGCTTTCTTT
>-|TRBD1|TRBJ2-7|TRBV2
CASSGQAPYEQYF
TGTGCCAGCTCGGGACAGGCACCCTACGAGCAGTACTTC
>-|-|TRBJ1-5|TRBV9
CASSTGPNQPQHF
TGTGCCAGCAGCACAGGGCCCAATCAGCCCCAGCATTTT
>-|-|TRBJ1-1|TRBV28
CASVLNTEAFF
TGTGCCTCGGTCCTGAACACTGAAGCTTTCTTT
>-|TRBD1|TRBJ1-1|TRBV2
CASRWTGATEAFF
TGTGCCAGCAGGTGGACAGGGGCCACTGAAGCTTTCTTT
>once|-|TRBJ2-2|TRBV4-1
CASSQGRSGTTSGELFF
TGCGCCAGCAGCCAAGGACGATCGGGGACAACAAGCGGGGAGCTGTTTTTT
>-|TRBD2|TRBJ2-1|TRBV2
CASSQLAGAVNEQFF
TGTGCCAGCAGCCAACTAGCGGGAGCGGTTAATGAGCAGTTCTTC
>once|-|TRBJ1-4|TRBV19
CASSRKSEATNEKLFF
TGTGCCAGTAGTCGGAAATCCGAGGCAACTAATGAAAAACTGTTTTTT
>-|TRBD1|TRBJ1-6|TRBV25-1
CASSQRTGGNSPLHF
TGTGCCAGCAGTCAGCGGACAGGTGGCAATTCACCCCTCCACTTT
>-|TRBD2|TRBJ2-7|TRBV5-1
CASSATSGRSEQYF
TGCGCCAGCAGCGCTACTAGCGGGAGAAGCGAGCAGTACTTC